This record looks at one T cell receptor beta chain sequence and its context. Its antigen is unknown. This record comes from a study of T cell repertoires in cytomegalovirus infection. Across the study: Matching HLA type and CMV infection were both indicated by public TCR beta signatures. General study points: Ex vivo responses were dominated by HLA-C-restricted CMV-specific TCR beta clonotypes.

TCRdb processed the reads anew with MiXCR; each CDR3 protein has one entry. The sample consists of 150,000 to 200,000 distinct CDR3 sequences, roughly 27% of them appearing once. V dropped 0 bases and J dropped 3 bases, with 15 bases sitting between them. Per the germline V gene, CDR1 is LNHNV and CDR2 is YYDKDF (reference sequence). This CDR3 region has 16 residues. The sample was PBMCs. The receptor was derived from a human donor in good health (CMV status not recorded). Some clones in this sample may be carry-over from other donors' samples. V gene TRBV15 combines with J gene TRBJ2-7; D is unclear. CDR3 sequence: CATSREMVKIDYEQYF. In DNA form, the CDR3 reads TGTGCCACCAGCAGAGAAATGGTGAAGATCGACTACGAGCAGTACTTC.